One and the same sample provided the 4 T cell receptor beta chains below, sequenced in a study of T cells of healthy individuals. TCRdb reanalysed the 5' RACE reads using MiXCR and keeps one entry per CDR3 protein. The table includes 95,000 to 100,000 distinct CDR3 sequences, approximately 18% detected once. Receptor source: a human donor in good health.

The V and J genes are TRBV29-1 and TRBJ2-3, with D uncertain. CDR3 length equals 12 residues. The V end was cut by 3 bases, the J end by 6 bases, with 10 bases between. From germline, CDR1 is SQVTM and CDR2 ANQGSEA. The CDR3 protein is CSVEGYKDTQYF. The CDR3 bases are TGCAGCGTTGAGGGTTACAAGGATACGCAGTATTTT.

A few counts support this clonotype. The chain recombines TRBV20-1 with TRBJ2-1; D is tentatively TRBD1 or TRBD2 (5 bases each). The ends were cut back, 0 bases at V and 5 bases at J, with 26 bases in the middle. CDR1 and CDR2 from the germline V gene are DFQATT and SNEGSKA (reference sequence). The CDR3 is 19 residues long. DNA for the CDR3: TGCAGTGCTAGAGATTGGGGGAAGTCTGAGGGGCCGGATCACAATGAGCAGTTCTTC. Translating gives CSARDWGKSEGPDHNEQFF.

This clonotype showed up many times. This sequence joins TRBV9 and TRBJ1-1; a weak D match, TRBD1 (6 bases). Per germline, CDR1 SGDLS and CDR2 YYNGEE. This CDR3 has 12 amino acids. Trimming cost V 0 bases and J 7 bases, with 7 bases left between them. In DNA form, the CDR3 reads TGTGCCAGCAGCGTAGTAGGGGGTGAAGCTTTCTTT. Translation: CASSVVGGEAFF.

The CDR3 nucleotides read TGTGCCAGCAGCCGGACTAGCGGGGGTACAGATACGCAGTATTTT. This translates into CASSRTSGGTDTQYF. This rearrangement joins TRBV7-2 to TRBJ2-3, with 13 bases lining up with TRBD2. The germline CDR1 and CDR2 sequences are SGHTA and FQGNSA. The CDR3 totals 15 residues. With 5 bases clipped from V and 3 bases from J, the junction kept 2 bases outside the gene matches. The variable domain in full, with the rest retrieved from reference TRBV7-2 and TRBJ2-3, is GAGVSQSPSNKVTEKGKDVELRCDPISGHTALYWYRQSLGQGLEFLIYFQGNSAPDKSGLPSDRFSAERTGGSVSTLTIQRTQQEDSAVYLCASSRTSGGTDTQYFGPGTRLTVL.